A selection of T cell receptor beta chains follows, all from one sample in a study of T cell responses to AZD1222 COVID-19 vaccine. Clones were sequenced by immunoSEQ multiplex PCR, and TCRdb holds only the in-frame ones, with some missing. The sample shows some 90,000 clones, about 85% of them seen only once. The input for sequencing was peripheral blood, taken on day 0 of AZD1222 vaccination. These TCRs come from an adult in good health. Each CDR3 is given with its conserved first and last residue. The D gene is left open where the match is weak. Not every row has a clone size; where given, it reads once, few, many or a size class.

size,D,J,V,CDR3,DNA
once,TRBD1,TRBJ1-1,TRBV7-2,CASSGGQTHREAFF,TGTGCCAGCAGCGGGGGACAGACCCACCGGGAAGCTTTCTTT
.,.,TRBJ2-7,TRBV6-5,CASLSNYEQYF,TGTGCCAGCTTGTCCAACTACGAGCAGTACTTC
.,TRBD1,TRBJ1-5,TRBV12-5,CASGRDSLHQPQHF,TGTGCTAGTGGTCGGGACAGCCTACATCAGCCCCAGCATTTT
.,TRBD1,TRBJ2-7,TRBV15,CATSRGTGGNEQYF,TGTGCCACCAGCAGAGGGACAGGGGGCAACGAGCAGTACTTC
.,TRBD1,TRBJ1-6,TRBV2,CASREGAGNSPLHF,TGTGCCAGCAGGGAGGGGGCTGGGAATTCACCCCTCCACTTT
once,.,TRBJ2-7,TRBV18,CASSPSYYEQYF,TGTGCCAGCTCACCAAGTTACTACGAGCAGTACTTC
few,.,TRBJ2-7,TRBV10-3,CAISESRSEQYF,TGTGCCATCAGTGAGTCGCGCAGCGAGCAGTACTTC
.,.,TRBJ1-5,TRBV3-1/TRBV3-2,CASSQAGQPQHF,TGTGCCAGCAGCCAAGCGGGCCAGCCCCAGCATTTT
.,.,TRBJ1-1,TRBV7-9,CASSSTVVNTEAFF,TGTGCCAGCAGCTCGACAGTAGTGAACACTGAAGCTTTCTTT
once,.,TRBJ1-5,TRBV19,CATTGLSNQPQHF,TGTGCCACCACGGGATTAAGCAATCAGCCCCAGCATTTT
.,TRBD2,TRBJ2-7,TRBV29-1,CSVEDQVGLADYEQYF,TGCAGCGTTGAAGATCAAGTGGGACTAGCGGACTACGAGCAGTACTTC
.,.,TRBJ1-3,TRBV5-1,CASSFRGGAGNTIYF,TGCGCCAGCAGCTTTCGCGGTGGGGCCGGAAACACCATATATTTT
.,TRBD1,TRBJ1-2,TRBV11-2,CASSSNRGPYGYTF,TGTGCCAGCAGTTCTAACAGGGGCCCCTATGGCTACACCTTC
.,.,TRBJ2-2,TRBV6-5,CASSLTTNTGELFF,TGTGCCAGCAGTCTTACCACGAACACCGGGGAGCTGTTTTTT
.,.,TRBJ1-1,TRBV5-1,CASSLVAGVNTEAFF,TGCGCCAGCAGCTTGGTGGCAGGGGTGAACACTGAAGCTTTCTTT
.,.,TRBJ2-2,TRBV9,CASSVMVQNTGELFF,TGTGCCAGCAGCGTAATGGTGCAGAACACCGGGGAGCTGTTTTTT
.,.,TRBJ1-6,TRBV5-1,CASSFGQTYNSPLHF,TGCGCCAGCAGCTTCGGACAGACCTATAATTCACCCCTCCACTTT
.,TRBD1,TRBJ1-2,TRBV28,CASSLQTGANYGYTF,TGTGCCAGCAGTCTTCAGACAGGGGCTAACTATGGCTACACCTTC
.,.,TRBJ1-3,TRBV19,CASSPTKGAYSGNTIYF,TGTGCCAGTAGTCCCACCAAGGGAGCCTACTCTGGAAACACCATATATTTT
once,TRBD1,TRBJ1-2,TRBV6-5,CASSYLRTGGGYGYTF,TGTGCCAGCAGTTACCTTCGGACAGGGGGCGGCTATGGCTACACCTTC
.,TRBD1,TRBJ2-1,TRBV7-9,CASTPLRQGSYNEQFF,TGTGCCAGCACCCCCTTGAGACAGGGCTCCTACAATGAGCAGTTCTTC
.,TRBD1,TRBJ2-3,TRBV9,CASSSGTGPDTQYF,TGTGCCAGCAGCTCTGGGACAGGGCCAGATACGCAGTATTTT
.,TRBD1,TRBJ1-1,TRBV11-3,CASSLGGQGSTEAFF,TGTGCCAGCAGCTTAGGGGGACAGGGGAGCACTGAAGCTTTCTTT
.,.,TRBJ1-2,TRBV2,CASRKAEGQSYGYTF,TGTGCCAGCAGGAAAGCCGAGGGACAATCCTATGGCTACACCTTC
.,.,TRBJ2-1,TRBV12-3/TRBV12-4,CATGGGEGLKFF,TGTGCCACCGGGGGTGGTGAGGGTCTGAAATTCTTC
.,.,TRBJ2-1,TRBV29-1,CSVSYNEQFF,TGCAGCGTCTCCTACAATGAGCAGTTCTTC
.,.,TRBJ1-2,TRBV4-3,CASSLQLGMNYGYTF,TGCGCCAGCAGCCTTCAGCTAGGCATGAACTATGGCTACACCTTC
.,.,TRBJ1-1,TRBV19,CASSIDGAGLNTEAFF,TGTGCCAGTAGTATAGATGGGGCAGGACTGAACACTGAAGCTTTCTTT
few,TRBD2,TRBJ2-1,TRBV3-1/TRBV3-2,CASRFSSGKNEQFF,TGTGCCAGCAGGTTTTCTAGCGGTAAAAATGAGCAGTTCTTC
few,.,TRBJ1-2,TRBV6-5,CASTPGGQYYGYTF,TGTGCCAGCACCCCGGGCGGACAGTACTATGGCTACACCTTC
.,.,TRBJ2-2,TRBV7-3,CASSYSGRNTGELFF,TGTGCCAGCAGCTACTCCGGGAGGAACACCGGGGAGCTGTTTTTT
.,.,TRBJ1-5,TRBV12-3/TRBV12-4,CASSWGNSQPQHF,TGTGCCAGCAGTTGGGGTAACAGTCAGCCCCAGCATTTT
few,.,TRBJ1-5,TRBV15,CATSRGAGTFRNQPQHF,TGTGCCACCAGCAGAGGGGCCGGGACGTTTCGAAACCAGCCCCAGCATTTT
.,.,TRBJ1-1,TRBV7-2,CASSPQSNTEAFF,TGTGCCAGCAGCCCCCAGTCGAACACTGAAGCTTTCTTT
.,TRBD1,TRBJ2-3,TRBV29-1,CSVDRDRASFSSGTDTQYF,TGCAGCGTTGATCGGGACAGGGCGAGTTTTAGCTCCGGCACAGATACGCAGTATTTT
.,TRBD2,TRBJ2-1,TRBV2,CASSELPPGGPDEQFF,TGTGCCAGCAGTGAACTCCCGCCGGGAGGGCCCGATGAGCAGTTCTTC
.,TRBD2,TRBJ2-7,TRBV7-6,CASSLGLAGSYEQYF,TGTGCCAGCAGCCTCGGACTAGCGGGATCCTACGAGCAGTACTTC
.,.,TRBJ1-5,TRBV7-6,CASSLDSSAQPGSNQPQHF,TGTGCCAGCAGCTTAGATTCCTCGGCCCAGCCGGGGAGCAATCAGCCCCAGCATTTT
.,TRBD2,TRBJ2-3,TRBV9,CASSVGRLAGGLDTQYF,TGTGCCAGCAGCGTGGGGAGACTAGCGGGAGGGTTGGATACGCAGTATTTT
.,.,TRBJ1-1,TRBV5-1,CASSFTADPFF,TGCGCCAGCAGCTTTACAGCGGATCCTTTCTTT
.,TRBD1,TRBJ1-2,TRBV11-2,CASSTGGESYGYTF,TGTGCCAGCTCCACAGGGGGCGAGAGCTATGGCTACACCTTC
.,TRBD1,TRBJ2-2,TRBV30,CAWSVQGSGELFF,TGTGCCTGGAGTGTACAGGGGAGCGGGGAGCTGTTTTTT
.,.,TRBJ1-1,TRBV5-1,CASSQVGTGEAFF,TGCGCCAGCAGCCAAGTGGGAACGGGTGAAGCTTTCTTT
few,.,TRBJ1-1,TRBV30,CARRVRGGTEAFF,TGTGCCCGAAGGGTTCGGGGGGGCACTGAAGCTTTCTTT
.,TRBD2,TRBJ2-7,TRBV19,CASSTQAGGRYEQYF,TGTGCCAGTAGTACCCAAGCGGGAGGGCGGTACGAGCAGTACTTC
.,.,TRBJ2-7,TRBV6-2/TRBV6-3,CASSFENYEQYF,TGTGCCAGCAGTTTCGAGAACTACGAGCAGTACTTC
.,TRBD2,TRBJ2-5,TRBV9,CASSARLAGAMGETQYF,TGTGCCAGCAGCGCCCGACTAGCGGGAGCTATGGGGGAGACCCAGTACTTC
.,.,TRBJ2-7,TRBV9,CASSLTPRRSYEQYF,TGTGCCAGCAGCCTGACCCCTAGGCGCTCCTACGAGCAGTACTTC
.,.,TRBJ2-2,TRBV25-1,CASSARGGYPGTGELFF,TGTGCCAGCAGCGCCCGCGGAGGGTACCCGGGCACCGGGGAGCTGTTTTTT
.,.,TRBJ2-5,TRBV5-1,CASSLVGDWRQETQYF,TGCGCCAGCAGCTTGGTAGGTGACTGGAGGCAAGAGACCCAGTACTTC
few,TRBD1,TRBJ1-1,TRBV24-1,CATTRQGASSFF,TGTGCCACCACCCGGCAGGGGGCAAGTTCTTTCTTT
.,.,TRBJ2-1,TRBV7-9,CASSLVVYEQFF,TGTGCCAGCAGCTTGGTTGTCTATGAGCAGTTCTTC
.,.,TRBJ1-1,TRBV3-1/TRBV3-2,CASSQHTGNTEAFF,TGTGCCAGCAGCCAACACACAGGGAACACTGAAGCTTTCTTT
.,.,TRBJ1-5,TRBV7-9,CASSSDGPNQPQHF,TGTGCCAGCAGCTCCGACGGCCCTAATCAGCCCCAGCATTTT
.,.,TRBJ1-5,TRBV4-1,CASSQDRDTNQPQHF,TGCGCCAGCAGCCAAGATCGGGACACCAATCAGCCCCAGCATTTT
once,.,TRBJ1-1,TRBV6-6,CASSYSRNLNTEAFF,TGTGCCAGCAGTTACTCAAGGAATCTAAACACTGAAGCTTTCTTT
.,.,TRBJ1-1,TRBV4-1,CASSQGVGGLRTEAFF,TGCGCCAGCAGCCAAGGGGTCGGGGGGTTGAGAACTGAAGCTTTCTTT